The source of this T cell receptor (beta chain) is a study of blood T cell repertoires in COVID-19. Assay used: immunoSEQ multiplex PCR; TCRdb lists only in-frame clones, some missing. The table shows approximately 140,000 clones, with 70% to 85% occurring only once. This CDR3 region has 14 residues. V lost 4 bases, J lost 5 bases, and 5 bases stayed unmatched. Per germline, CDR1 LGHDT and CDR2 YNNKEL (reference sequence). Specimen: peripheral blood. This chain connects TRBV3-1 (or the pseudogene TRBV3-2) to TRBJ2-7; 10 bases align to TRBD1. The TCR comes from a human donor in a cohort sampled during active COVID-19. The CDR3 nucleotides are TGTGCCAGCAGCCTCCGGGACAGGGGCGACGAGCAGTACTTC. Protein sequence: CASSLRDRGDEQYF.